A single sample is the source of the 29 T cell receptor beta chains below, sequenced in a study of blood T cell repertoires in COVID-19. This table comes from immunoSEQ multiplex PCR, and its TCRdb copy is limited to in-frame clones, with some not included. The data show approximately 270,000 clones, around 92% seen once. The sample comprised PBMCs or T cells enriched from blood (not recorded which). The source of these receptors is a woman aged 55-75 years who had recovered from COVID-19.

The chain employs TRBV14 and TRBJ2-7; possibly TRBD1 for D (6 bases). In germline, CDR1 is SGHDN, CDR2 FVKESK. Between the trimmed V and J ends, which lost 5 bases and 2 bases, there was a span of 22 bases. The CDR3 contains 17 residues. CDR3 amino acids: CASSVGVGTQPPYEQYF. For the CDR3, the DNA is TGTGCCAGCAGCGTGGGAGTGGGGACACAGCCCCCCTACGAGCAGTACTTC.

The V call is TRBV6-5, the J call TRBJ2-1; 8 nucleotides match TRBD2. The CDR3 has 15 amino acids. Unmatched junction bases numbered 9, after V lost 2 bases and J lost 9 bases. Germline V gives CDR1 MNHEY, CDR2 SVGAGI. The CDR3 coding sequence is TGTGCCAGCAGTTACCGCCTAGCGGGTAGGGGTGAGCAGTTCTTC. Its protein product is CASSYRLAGRGEQFF.

The rearrangement links TRBV18 to TRBJ2-4; D is unresolved. V lost 5 bases to trimming and J lost 0 bases, with 14 bases between them. The CDR3 sequence is 16 residues long. Germline V gene data show CDR1 as KGHSH and CDR2 as LQKENI. Here the CDR3 reads CASSASQPLAKNIQYF. The CDR3 DNA is TGTGCCAGCTCAGCATCACAGCCGTTAGCCAAAAACATTCAGTACTTC.

The count of this clone is one. The CDR3 loop reads CASSQFPRDRFKVKLFF. The CDR3 region has the DNA TGTGCCAGCAGCCAATTCCCCCGGGACAGGTTTAAGGTAAAACTGTTTTTT. The J gene is TRBJ1-4, the V gene TRBV11-2; 8 bases line up with TRBD1. Trimming took 5 bases from V and 10 from J; bases not matched to a gene: 18. The germline V gene encodes CDR1 SGHAT and CDR2 FQNNGV. CDR3 length: 17 amino acids.

The V gene is TRBV5-1, the J gene TRBJ2-3, with a weak D call TRBD2 (6 bases). V was cut by 0 bases and J by 0 bases, with 11 bases left in between. Looked up from germline, CDR1 is SGHRS and CDR2 is YFSETQ. This CDR3 region has 16 residues. As DNA, the CDR3 is TGCGCCAGCAGCTTGGAGCGGGCCCGTAGCACAGATACGCAGTATTTT. It translates to CASSLERARSTDTQYF.

The chain couples TRBV28 to TRBJ2-7, with a tentative D call TRBD2 (6 bases). Trimming took 4 bases from V and 7 from J, leaving 20 bases between them. Per the germline V gene, CDR1 is MDHEN and CDR2 is SYDVKM. The CDR3 extends over 15 amino acids. The CDR3 loop reads CASSSPQAGAGEQYF. CDR3 nucleotides: TGTGCCAGCAGTTCCCCCCAGGCTGGCGCGGGGGAGCAGTACTTC.

The rearrangement uses TRBV11-2 and TRBJ2-3; the match to TRBD2 covers 13 bases. The CDR3 sequence is 17 residues long. Germline CDR1 SGHAT, CDR2 FQNNGV. Germline trimming cut 5 bases from V and 4 bases from J; bases unmatched to any gene: 9. The CDR3 sequence: CASSTGTSGVWADTQYF. The CDR3 nucleotides are TGTGCCAGCAGCACCGGGACTAGCGGGGTCTGGGCAGATACGCAGTATTTT.

V and J are TRBV3-1 (or the pseudogene TRBV3-2) and TRBJ2-1; 13 bases fit TRBD2. This CDR3 comprises 19 residues. V lost 3 bases, J lost 5 bases, and 13 bases stayed unmatched. CDR1 is LGHDT and CDR2 is YNNKEL in the germline V gene (reference sequence). CDR3 coding DNA: TGTGCCAGCAGCCACCGAAGCCACGGACTAGCGGGGGCAGACAATGAGCAGTTCTTC. Amino acid sequence: CASSHRSHGLAGADNEQFF.

Here the CDR3 reads CASSTGLAGEETQYF. CDR3 nucleotide sequence: TGTGCCAGTAGTACCGGACTAGCGGGGGAAGAGACCCAGTACTTC. This chain connects TRBV19 to TRBJ2-5, with 13 positions matching TRBD2. The J segment lost 3 bases and the V segment lost 4 bases, leaving 2 bases of the junction unmatched. Germline V gene lookup returns CDR1 LNHDA and CDR2 SQIVND (reference sequence). The CDR3 sequence is 15 residues long.

The rearrangement joins TRBV5-6 to TRBJ2-7, with D tentatively TRBD1 (5 bases). Germline lookup yields CDR1 SGHDT and CDR2 YYEEEE. V was cut by 0 bases and J by 6 bases, with 13 bases left in between. The length of the CDR3 is 14 residues. CDR3 amino acids: CASSLVQGKAEQYF. As DNA, the CDR3 is TGTGCCAGCAGCTTGGTCCAGGGCAAGGCCGAGCAGTACTTC.

This clone was found once. V gene TRBV19 combines with J gene TRBJ1-1; the D gene is possibly TRBD1 (5 bases). Germline values: CDR1 LNHDA, CDR2 SQIVND (reference sequence). The CDR3 sequence is 15 residues long. V was trimmed by 7 bases and J by 2 bases, leaving 17 bases between them. Here the CDR3 reads CASTVSGTLNTEAFF. Written as DNA, the CDR3 is TGTGCCAGTACCGTGTCCGGGACTCTAAACACTGAAGCTTTCTTT.

With regard to this clone: This same CDR3 is encoded by further DNA sequences in the sample. J is TRBJ1-4 and V is TRBV5-4; tentatively, D is TRBD1 (6 bases). The ends were cut back, 4 bases at V and 5 bases at J, with 12 bases in the middle. The CDR3 is made up of 14 amino acids. Germline CDR1 is SGHNT and CDR2 is YYREEE (reference sequence). The CDR3 DNA reads TGTGCCAGCAGCCTCGACAGGAGAAATGAAAAACTGTTTTTT. This encodes CASSLDRRNEKLFF.

The chain joins TRBV28 to TRBJ1-1; TRBD1 might be the D (5 bases). This CDR3 is built from 13 residues. With 5 bases removed from V and 1 base from J, the gap between germline ends came to 8 bases. Germline lookup yields CDR1 MDHEN and CDR2 SYDVKM. CDR3 loop: CASSLTGNTEAFF. In DNA form, the CDR3 reads TGTGCCAGCAGTCTAACAGGGAACACTGAAGCTTTCTTT.

With regard to this clone: The sample has other DNA sequences that encode this CDR3 too. The genes are TRBV5-1 and TRBJ1-2; 9 nucleotides line up with TRBD1. The CDR3 covers 14 residues. Germline CDR1 and CDR2: SGHRS and YFSETQ. J was trimmed by 4 bases and V by 7 bases; bases with no gene match: 8. The CDR3 DNA sequence: TGCGCCAGCGGGTCTGACAGGGGGAGCTATGGCTACACCTTC. It codes for CASGSDRGSYGYTF.

The chain uses TRBV6-2 or TRBV6-3 and TRBJ1-5, with D possibly TRBD1 on 5 matching bases. The CDR3 has 15 residues. The germline V gene has CDR1 MNHEY and CDR2 SVGEGT. The V end was cut by 4 bases, the J end by 2 bases, with 12 bases between. The CDR3 loop is CASSLGVFGNQPQHF. CDR3 bases: TGTGCCAGCAGTTTAGGGGTATTTGGCAATCAGCCCCAGCATTTT.

The chain is built from TRBV3-1 (or the pseudogene TRBV3-2) and TRBJ1-2; weak D call: TRBD1 (5 bases). The CDR3 runs to 14 residues. Germline V gives CDR1 LGHDT, CDR2 YNNKEL (reference sequence). V gave up 5 bases and J gave up 5 bases, with 15 bases separating them. The CDR3 DNA sequence: TGTGCCAGCAGCTCGACGATGACAGATTATGGCTACACCTTC. It codes for CASSSTMTDYGYTF.

This clone was counted once. The chain carries TRBV6-5 and TRBJ1-6; TRBD1 is a possible D gene (5 bases). Deletions cut 0 bases from V and 7 bases from J, with 10 bases between. The CDR3 contains 15 residues. CDR1 MNHEY and CDR2 SVGAGI come from the germline V gene. As DNA, the CDR3 is TGTGCCAGCAGTTACTCATCCAGGGTAAATTCACCCCTCCACTTT. Amino acid sequence: CASSYSSRVNSPLHF.

The count of this clone is one. This chain links TRBV19 with TRBJ1-2; possible D gene TRBD1, 5 bases. V was cut by 3 bases and J by 5 bases, with 13 bases left in between. This CDR3 region has 14 residues. The germline V gene has CDR1 LNHDA and CDR2 SQIVND (reference sequence). For the CDR3, the DNA is TGTGCCAGTAGTATCACCAGGGCCGCGTATGGCTACACCTTC. This codes for CASSITRAAYGYTF.

This chain connects TRBV4-1 to TRBJ2-7; TRBD2 agrees at 9 bases. Trimming cost V 1 base and J 3 bases; bases outside gene matches: 7. Germline CDR1 is MGHRA and CDR2 is YSYEKL. The CDR3 spans 16 residues. CDR3 sequence reads: CASSQGAASGVYEQYF. The CDR3 coding sequence is TGCGCCAGCAGCCAAGGGGCGGCTAGCGGGGTCTACGAGCAGTACTTC.

The chain links TRBV13 to TRBJ1-4; 9 bases line up with TRBD1. The CDR3 has 15 residues. Germline loops: CDR1 PRHDT, CDR2 FYEKMQ (reference sequence). V lost 1 base and J lost 7; bases outside the gene matches: 4. CDR3 residues: CASSLEGQGGEKLFF. CDR3 coding DNA: TGTGCCAGCAGCTTAGAGGGACAGGGTGGTGAAAAACTGTTTTTT.

This clone was seen only once. The chain is built from TRBV12-3 or TRBV12-4 and TRBJ2-7; D is perhaps TRBD2 (6 bases). The CDR3 covers 12 residues. Trimming removed 6 bases at V and 3 bases at J, with 9 bases between. In DNA, the CDR3 is TGTGCCAGCAGCGGGACTCTCTACGAGCAGTACTTC. It translates to CASSGTLYEQYF.

The V call is TRBV2, the J call TRBJ1-1; TRBD1 matches 10 bases. Germline V gene lookup returns CDR1 SNHLY and CDR2 FYNNEI. Unmatched junction bases numbered 10, after V lost 5 bases and J lost 4 bases. The CDR3 sequence is 16 residues long. For the CDR3, the DNA is TGTGCCAGCAGTCCTTGGACAGGGGGAGTGGGCACTGAAGCTTTCTTT. Residues: CASSPWTGGVGTEAFF. Based on the CDR3 plus reference TRBV2 and TRBJ1-1, the full variable domain is EPEVTQTPSHQVTQMGQEVILRCVPISNHLYFYWYRQILGQKVEFLVSFYNNEISEKSEIFDDQFSVERPDGSNFTLKIRSTKLEDSAMYFCASSPWTGGVGTEAFFGQGTRLTVV.

The chain uses TRBV7-3 and TRBJ2-7; 8 nucleotides agree with TRBD1. This CDR3 is 16 amino acids long. Germline CDR1 reads SGHTA; CDR2 reads FQGTGA. With 5 bases clipped from V and 4 bases from J, the junction kept 13 bases outside the gene matches. CDR3 nucleotide sequence: TGTGCCAGCAGCCTATCCGGACAGGGCGGGCGGTACGAGCAGTACTTC. Translation gives CASSLSGQGGRYEQYF.

V usage is TRBV11-3 and J usage is TRBJ2-1, with D possibly matching TRBD2 (6 bases). The V end was cut by 2 bases, the J end by 7 bases, with 18 bases between. Germline CDR1 is SGHNT and CDR2 is YENEEA. This CDR3 has 16 amino acids. Here the CDR3 reads CASSLQVAGSGNEQFF. The CDR3 nucleotides are TGTGCCAGCAGCTTACAGGTGGCGGGATCGGGTAATGAGCAGTTCTTC.

The chain recombines TRBV5-8 with TRBJ1-3; tentatively, D is TRBD1 (5 bases). In germline, CDR1 is SGHTS, CDR2 YDEGEE. CDR3 size: 18 residues. V lost 2 bases, J lost 6 bases, and 24 bases lay in between. The CDR3 DNA reads as TGTGCCAGCAGCTTTAGGTCCGGCGGCCAGGGCCATCTAAACACCATATATTTT. Protein: CASSFRSGGQGHLNTIYF.

V is TRBV2 and J is TRBJ1-2; no firm D call. V was trimmed by 4 bases and J by 4 bases, leaving 10 bases between them. The CDR3 is 13 residues long. Germline-derived CDR1 and CDR2 are SNHLY and FYNNEI. The DNA of the CDR3 is TGTGCCAGCAGTGCACAGTACCTCTATGGCTACACCTTC. Translated: CASSAQYLYGYTF.

The rearrangement joins TRBV3-1 (or the pseudogene TRBV3-2) to TRBJ2-7; 12 bases map to TRBD1. There are 15 residues in the CDR3. The junction had 11 bases not matched to a gene; V was cut back by 7 bases and J by 7 bases. Germline V gene sequence: CDR1 LGHDT, CDR2 YNNKEL (reference sequence). This CDR3 is CASTPRDRGREEQYF. CDR3 DNA: TGTGCCAGCACCCCCCGGGACAGGGGGCGAGAAGAGCAGTACTTC.

The V gene is TRBV5-1, the J gene TRBJ1-1; D gene ambiguous. Germline-derived CDR1 and CDR2 are SGHRS and YFSETQ. With 0 bases removed from V and 8 bases from J, the gap between germline ends came to 11 bases. The CDR3 loop spans 13 amino acids. Here the CDR3 DNA reads TGCGCCAGCAGCTTGGACGCTACCTTAGAAGCTTTCTTT. Translation gives CASSLDATLEAFF.

The chain uses TRBV29-1 and TRBJ2-1; D may be TRBD1 (6 bases). The CDR3 runs to 12 residues. Germline values: CDR1 SQVTM, CDR2 ANQGSEA. V gave up 7 bases and J gave up 8 bases, with 15 bases separating them. The CDR3 nucleotides read TGCAGCGCAGGGGCGCGAACCGATGAGCAGTTCTTC. Protein product: CSAGARTDEQFF.